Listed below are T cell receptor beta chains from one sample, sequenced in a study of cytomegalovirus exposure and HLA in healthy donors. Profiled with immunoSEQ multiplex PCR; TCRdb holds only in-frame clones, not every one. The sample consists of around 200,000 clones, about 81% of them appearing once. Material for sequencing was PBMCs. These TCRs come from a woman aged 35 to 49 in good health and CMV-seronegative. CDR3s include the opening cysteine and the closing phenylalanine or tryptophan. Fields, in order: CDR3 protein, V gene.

CAWAGGRETQYF	TRBV30
CASSLDQGVAYEQYF	TRBV19
CASSFNSQGYREQYF	TRBV11-1
CASSLLPQAEQFF	TRBV28
CASTQTANTEAFF	TRBV6-1
CASSVSQGDGKNIQYF	TRBV9
CASTYLLGGNTIYF	TRBV7-9
CAGSGASSYNEQFF	TRBV9
CASSPAPSGYEQYF	TRBV18
CASSLAEASSYNEQFF	TRBV11-2
CASSYVRVPEQYF	TRBV28
CSVEGQRDTQYF	TRBV29-1
CASSPQDRAREEKLFF	TRBV7-9
CASSSGLPPEQYF	TRBV5-4
CASSSPQGRYEQYF	TRBV28
CASSLDRVRETQYF	TRBV28
CASSLQGPEAFF	TRBV11-2
CASGKVGLPNYNEQFF	TRBV27
CASSVGAGSSYEQYF	TRBV2
CASSQGLAGPTDTQYF	TRBV6-4
CASSNPGSGEKLFF	TRBV19
CASGLYQETQYF	TRBV6-5
CASSWLASTYEQYF	TRBV6-6
CASRHRGHTGELFF	TRBV25-1
CASSSRVAGEETQYF	TRBV7-6
CASSLQGNNQPQHF	TRBV7-9
CASSSVPRRDTQYF	TRBV7-2
CASSPGTVYNEQFF	TRBV27
CASSLGGWTRTNYGYTF	TRBV5-6
CASSSGQGANTEAFF	TRBV7-9
CASSVYLGRQEQAFF	TRBV9
CASSSYEKLFF	TRBV11-2
CASREGLRTAHNQPQHF	TRBV2
CASSPTSGNQETQYF	TRBV7-9
CASSTGGATYEQYF	TRBV19
CASRQGAKNIQYF	TRBV27
CASSLIGVGNQPQHF	TRBV27
CSVQGRPVEIEAGGEFYGQYF	TRBV29-1
CASKTGGTGSSYEQYF	TRBV28
CASSFPPGNEQFF	TRBV28
CASSFSPGTDTQYF	TRBV6-5
CASSEATFPGYQPQHF	TRBV6-1
CAWRVGLAASGSWRTQYF	TRBV30
CASRLLSGRRNEQFF	TRBV2
CASSQDRGVDEQFF	TRBV4-1
CASSVGTVGNEKLFF	TRBV7-9
CASSSTPSSGRNIQYF	TRBV27
CASSYDGQMNTEAFF	TRBV6-5
CASSYGLAWEQFF	TRBV7-2
CASRQTSDSYNEQFF	TRBV7-3